By share, the clone carrying this T cell receptor (beta chain) ranks as medium-sized. The sample comes from a study of metastatic and nonmetastatic thyroid tumors. Across the whole study: Comparative analysis of repertoires was undertaken across blood and tumor or nodule tissue obtained from malignant and benign thyroid patients.

TCRdb re-called clones from the PCR reads using MiXCR. The data hold just over 20,000 clones, with around 12% observed a single time. J was trimmed by 4 bases and V by 5 bases; bases with no gene match: 13. CDR1 and CDR2 (germline): SGHAT, FQNNGV. The CDR3 length is 16 residues. Not a single patient had been given any form of treatment at any point before undergoing thyroid surgery. The sequence came from a female donor with papillary thyroid cancer or a benign thyroid nodule (not recorded which). Some clones in this sample may be carry-over from other donors' samples. Input material: blood. This sequence joins TRBV11-2 and TRBJ1-2; 7 bases are a match to TRBD1. CDR3 nucleotides: TGTGCCAGCAGCCCGATTCAGGGGGGCTATTTCTATGGCTACACCTTC. This translates into CASSPIQGGYFYGYTF.